This TCR beta chain was profiled in a study of molecular identifiers for immune sequencing clone quantification. General observations from the study: Spike-in Jurkat TCR RNA from a single cell reportedly registered among about 1 million naive cells. A shared barcode on identical TCR molecules could lead to underestimated sizes for highly expanded clones.

Between the trimmed V and J ends, which lost 7 bases and 7 bases, there was a span of 16 bases. Germline CDR1 and CDR2: SNHLY and FYNNEI. The CDR3 length is 13 residues. Previously reported methods and listed TCR primers produced the bulk TCR libraries. TCRdb called the PCR reads again in MiXCR, with one record for every CDR3 protein. The sample lists 250,000 to 400,000 distinct CDR3 sequences, roughly a fifth occurring once. This clonotype occurred many times. Its antigen is as yet unknown. Sorting defined naive CD8 T cells as CD8+CD4-CCR7+CD45RA+. What was sequenced was naive CD8+ T cells from blood, with Jurkat cell RNA spiked in. Documented subset: FACS-sorted CD8+CD4-CCR7+CD45RA+ naive T cells. The chain carries TRBV2 and TRBJ2-5; D is possibly TRBD1 or TRBD2 (5 bases each). The origin of this receptor is a human donor in good health. Some libraries in this study had Jurkat cell RNA spiked in. CDR3 residues: CASNEGQFWTQYF. CDR3 bases: TGTGCCAGCAACGAGGGGCAGTTCTGGACCCAGTACTTC.